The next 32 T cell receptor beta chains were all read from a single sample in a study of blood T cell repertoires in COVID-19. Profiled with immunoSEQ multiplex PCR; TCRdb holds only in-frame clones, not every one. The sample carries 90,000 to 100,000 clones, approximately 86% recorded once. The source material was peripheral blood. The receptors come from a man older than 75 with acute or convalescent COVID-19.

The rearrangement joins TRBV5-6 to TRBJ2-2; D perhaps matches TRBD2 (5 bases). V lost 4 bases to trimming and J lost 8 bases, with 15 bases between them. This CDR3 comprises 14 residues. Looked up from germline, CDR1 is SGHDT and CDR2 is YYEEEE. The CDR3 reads CASSPDAGTGELFF. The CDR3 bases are TGTGCCAGCAGCCCCGATGCGGGTACTGGGGAGCTGTTTTTT.

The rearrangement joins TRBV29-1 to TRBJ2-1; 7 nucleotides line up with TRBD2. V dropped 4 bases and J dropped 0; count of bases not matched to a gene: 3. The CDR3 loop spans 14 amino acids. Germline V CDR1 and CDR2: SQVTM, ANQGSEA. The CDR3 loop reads CSVGGGSSYNEQFF. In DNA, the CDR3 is TGCAGCGTTGGGGGGGGGAGCTCCTACAATGAGCAGTTCTTC.

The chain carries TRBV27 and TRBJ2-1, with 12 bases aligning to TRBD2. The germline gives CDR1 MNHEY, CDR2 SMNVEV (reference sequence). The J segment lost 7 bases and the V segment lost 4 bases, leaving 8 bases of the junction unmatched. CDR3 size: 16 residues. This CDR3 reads CASSYRLAGAKNEQFF. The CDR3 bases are TGTGCCAGCAGTTATCGACTAGCGGGAGCTAAGAATGAGCAGTTCTTC.

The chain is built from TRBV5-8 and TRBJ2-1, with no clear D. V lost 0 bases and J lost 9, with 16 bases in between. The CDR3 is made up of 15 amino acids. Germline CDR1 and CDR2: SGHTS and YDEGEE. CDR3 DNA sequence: TGTGCCAGCAGCTTGGCGGCTAGAGTGGCAGTTGAGCAGTTCTTC. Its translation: CASSLAARVAVEQFF. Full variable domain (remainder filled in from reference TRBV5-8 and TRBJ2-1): EAGVTQSPTHLIKTRGQQATLRCSPISGHTSVYWYQQALGLGLQFLLWYDEGEERNRGNFPPRFSGRQFPNYSSELNVNALELEDSALYLCASSLAARVAVEQFFGPGTRLTVL.

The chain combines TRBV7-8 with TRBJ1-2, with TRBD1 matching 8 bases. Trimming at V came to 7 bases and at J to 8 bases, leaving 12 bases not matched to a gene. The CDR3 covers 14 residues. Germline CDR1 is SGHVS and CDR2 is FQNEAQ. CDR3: CASIAPDRAKGYTF. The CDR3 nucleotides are TGTGCCAGCATCGCACCGGACAGGGCAAAGGGCTACACCTTC. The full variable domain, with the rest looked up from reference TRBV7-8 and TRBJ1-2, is GAGVSQSPRYKVAKRGQDVALRCDPISGHVSLFWYQQALGQGPEFLTYFQNEAQLDKSGLPSDRFFAERPEGSVSTLKIQRTQQEDSAVYLCASIAPDRAKGYTFGSGTRLTVV.

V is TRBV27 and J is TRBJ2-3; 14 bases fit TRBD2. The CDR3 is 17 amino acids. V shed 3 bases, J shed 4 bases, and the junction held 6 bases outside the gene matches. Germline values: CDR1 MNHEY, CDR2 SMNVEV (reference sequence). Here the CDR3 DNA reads TGTGCCAGCAGTTTGGGACTAGCGGGAGTGGCCTCAGATACGCAGTATTTT. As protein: CASSLGLAGVASDTQYF.

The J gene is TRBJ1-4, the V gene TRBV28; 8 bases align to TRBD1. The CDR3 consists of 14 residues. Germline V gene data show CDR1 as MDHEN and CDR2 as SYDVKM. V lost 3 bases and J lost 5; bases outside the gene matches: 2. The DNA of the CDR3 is TGTGCCAGCAGTTTGACAGGGGTCAATGAAAAACTGTTTTTT. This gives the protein CASSLTGVNEKLFF.

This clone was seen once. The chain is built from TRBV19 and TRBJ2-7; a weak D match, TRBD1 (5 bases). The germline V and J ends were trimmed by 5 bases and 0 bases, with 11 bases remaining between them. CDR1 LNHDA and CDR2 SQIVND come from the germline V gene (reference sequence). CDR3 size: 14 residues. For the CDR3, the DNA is TGTGCCAGTAGTTCGAAAGGGGTCTCCTACGAGCAGTACTTC. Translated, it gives CASSSKGVSYEQYF.

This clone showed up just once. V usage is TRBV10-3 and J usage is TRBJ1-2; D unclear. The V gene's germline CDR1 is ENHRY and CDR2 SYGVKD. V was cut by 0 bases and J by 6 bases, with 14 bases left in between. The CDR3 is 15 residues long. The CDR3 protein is CAISESGELYHGYTF. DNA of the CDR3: TGTGCCATCAGTGAGTCCGGGGAGCTTTACCATGGCTACACCTTC.

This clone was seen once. Here the CDR3 DNA reads TGTGCCAGCAGCCCCCCTGTTAGCGGGTCAAAGCAGTTCTTC. Translated, it gives CASSPPVSGSKQFF. This chain joins TRBV14 and TRBJ2-1; 7 bases fit TRBD2. The V gene end was trimmed by 4 bases and the J gene end by 11 bases; junction bases not matched to a gene: 11. Per germline, CDR1 SGHDN and CDR2 FVKESK. The CDR3 covers 14 residues.

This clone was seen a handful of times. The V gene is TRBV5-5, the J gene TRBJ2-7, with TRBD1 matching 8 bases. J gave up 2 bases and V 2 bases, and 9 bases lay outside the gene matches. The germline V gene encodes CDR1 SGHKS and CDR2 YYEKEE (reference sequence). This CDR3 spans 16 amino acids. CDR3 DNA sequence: TGTGCCAGCAGCTTTGTGGCGACAGGGGCAGCCTACGAGCAGTACTTC. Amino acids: CASSFVATGAAYEQYF.

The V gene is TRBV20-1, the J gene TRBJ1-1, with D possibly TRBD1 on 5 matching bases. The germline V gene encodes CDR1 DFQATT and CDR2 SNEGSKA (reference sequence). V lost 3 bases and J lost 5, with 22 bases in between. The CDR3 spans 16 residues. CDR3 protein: CSASGITGAEVTEAFF. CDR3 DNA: TGCAGTGCTAGTGGTATCACAGGCGCGGAAGTTACTGAAGCTTTCTTT.

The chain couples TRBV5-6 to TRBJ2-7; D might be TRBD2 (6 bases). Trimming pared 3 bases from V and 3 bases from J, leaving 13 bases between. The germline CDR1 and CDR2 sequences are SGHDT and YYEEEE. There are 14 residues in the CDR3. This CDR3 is CASSSVTGDYEQYF. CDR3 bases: TGTGCCAGCAGCTCGGTGACGGGGGACTACGAGCAGTACTTC.

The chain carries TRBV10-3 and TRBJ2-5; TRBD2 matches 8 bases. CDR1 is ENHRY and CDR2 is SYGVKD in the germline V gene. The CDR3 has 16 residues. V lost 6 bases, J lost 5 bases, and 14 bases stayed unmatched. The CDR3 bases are TGTGCCATCAGCGTGGGCAGGGGACTAGTATCGGAGACCCAGTACTTC. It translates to CAISVGRGLVSETQYF.

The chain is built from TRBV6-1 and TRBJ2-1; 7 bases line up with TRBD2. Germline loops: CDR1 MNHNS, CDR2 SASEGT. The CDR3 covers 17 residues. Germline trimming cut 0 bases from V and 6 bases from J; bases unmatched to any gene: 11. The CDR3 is CASSEAWGGASSNEQFF. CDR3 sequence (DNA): TGTGCCAGCAGTGAAGCCTGGGGGGGAGCTAGTAGCAATGAGCAGTTCTTC.

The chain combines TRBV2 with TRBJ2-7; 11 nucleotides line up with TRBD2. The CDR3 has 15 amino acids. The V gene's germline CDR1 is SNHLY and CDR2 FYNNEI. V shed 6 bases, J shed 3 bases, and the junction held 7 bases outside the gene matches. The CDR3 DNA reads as TGTGCCAGCAGGGAGGGACTAGCGGAGATCTACGAGCAGTACTTC. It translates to CASREGLAEIYEQYF.

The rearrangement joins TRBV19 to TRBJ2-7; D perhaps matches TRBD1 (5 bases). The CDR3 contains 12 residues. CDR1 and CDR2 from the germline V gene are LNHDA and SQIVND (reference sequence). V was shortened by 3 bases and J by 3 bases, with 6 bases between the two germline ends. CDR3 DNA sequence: TGTGCCAGTAGTATCCAGGGCTACGAGCAGTACTTC. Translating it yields CASSIQGYEQYF.

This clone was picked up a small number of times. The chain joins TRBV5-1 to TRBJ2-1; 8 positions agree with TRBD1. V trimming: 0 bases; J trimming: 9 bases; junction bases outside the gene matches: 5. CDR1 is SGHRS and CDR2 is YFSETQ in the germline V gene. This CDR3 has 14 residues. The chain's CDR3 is CASSLGQGAFEQFF. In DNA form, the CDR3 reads TGCGCCAGCAGCTTGGGCCAGGGGGCGTTTGAGCAGTTCTTC.

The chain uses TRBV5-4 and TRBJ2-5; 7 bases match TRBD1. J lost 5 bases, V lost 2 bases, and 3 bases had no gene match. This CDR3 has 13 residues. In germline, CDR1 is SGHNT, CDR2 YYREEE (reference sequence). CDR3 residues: CASSLQGSETQYF. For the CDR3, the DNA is TGTGCCAGCAGCTTACAGGGGAGTGAGACCCAGTACTTC.

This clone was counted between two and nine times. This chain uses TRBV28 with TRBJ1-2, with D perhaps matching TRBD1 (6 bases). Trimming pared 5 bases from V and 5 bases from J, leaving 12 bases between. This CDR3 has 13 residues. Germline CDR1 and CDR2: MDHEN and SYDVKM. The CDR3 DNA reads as TGTGCCAGCAGTCCCTACAGGGTTTATGGCTACACCTTC. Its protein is CASSPYRVYGYTF.

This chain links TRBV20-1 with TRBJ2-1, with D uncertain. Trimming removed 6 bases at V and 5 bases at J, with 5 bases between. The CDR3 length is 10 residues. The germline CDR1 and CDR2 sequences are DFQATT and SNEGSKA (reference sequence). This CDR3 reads CSASDNEQFF. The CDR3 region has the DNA TGCAGTGCCTCAGACAATGAGCAGTTCTTC.

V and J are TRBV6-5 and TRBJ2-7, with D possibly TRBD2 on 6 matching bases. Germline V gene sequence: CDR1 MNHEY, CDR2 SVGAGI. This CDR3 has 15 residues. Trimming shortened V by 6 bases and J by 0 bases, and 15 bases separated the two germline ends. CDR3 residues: CASRGRDLSSYEQYF. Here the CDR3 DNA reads TGTGCCAGCAGGGGACGGGACTTGAGCTCCTACGAGCAGTACTTC.

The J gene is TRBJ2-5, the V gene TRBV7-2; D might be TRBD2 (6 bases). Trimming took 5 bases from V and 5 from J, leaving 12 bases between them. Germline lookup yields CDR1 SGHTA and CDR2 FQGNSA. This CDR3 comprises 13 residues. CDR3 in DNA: TGTGCCAGCAGCGAAAATCGGGGGGAGACCCAGTACTTC. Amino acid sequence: CASSENRGETQYF.

CDR3 residues: CASSRSGTGTDTQYF. CDR3 DNA: TGTGCCAGCAGCCGATCCGGGACAGGGACAGATACGCAGTATTTT. The chain has TRBV28 and TRBJ2-3, with TRBD1 matching 9 bases. CDR3 length: 15 residues. Germline trimming cut 6 bases from V and 3 bases from J; bases unmatched to any gene: 7. Germline loops: CDR1 MDHEN, CDR2 SYDVKM.

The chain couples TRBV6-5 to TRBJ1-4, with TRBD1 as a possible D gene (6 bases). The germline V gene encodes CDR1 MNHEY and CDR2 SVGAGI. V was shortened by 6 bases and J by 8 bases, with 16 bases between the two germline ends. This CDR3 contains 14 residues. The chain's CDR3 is CASRPQGNGEKLFF. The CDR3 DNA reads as TGTGCCAGCAGACCCCAGGGGAACGGAGAAAAACTGTTTTTT.

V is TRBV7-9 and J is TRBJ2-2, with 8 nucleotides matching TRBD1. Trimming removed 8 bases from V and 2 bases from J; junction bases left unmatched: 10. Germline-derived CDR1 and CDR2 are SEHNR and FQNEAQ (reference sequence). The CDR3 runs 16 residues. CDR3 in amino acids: CASPRGAGGNTGELFF. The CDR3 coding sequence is TGTGCCAGCCCCCGAGGGGCAGGGGGCAACACCGGGGAGCTGTTTTTT. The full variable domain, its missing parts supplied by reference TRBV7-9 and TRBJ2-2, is DTGVSQNPRHKITKRGQNVTFRCDPISEHNRLYWYRQTLGQGPEFLTYFQNEAQLEKSRLLSDRFSAERPKGSFSTLEIQRTEQGDSAMYLCASPRGAGGNTGELFFGEGSRLTVL.

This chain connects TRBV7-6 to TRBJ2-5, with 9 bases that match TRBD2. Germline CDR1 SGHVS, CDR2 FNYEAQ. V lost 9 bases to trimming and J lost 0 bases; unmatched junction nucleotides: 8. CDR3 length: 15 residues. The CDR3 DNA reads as TGTGCCAGTCGGAAGCGGGGGGCCGACCAAGAGACCCAGTACTTC. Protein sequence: CASRKRGADQETQYF. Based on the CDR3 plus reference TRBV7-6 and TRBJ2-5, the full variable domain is GAGVSQSPRYKVTKRGQDVALRCDPISGHVSLYWYRQALGQGPEFLTYFNYEAQQDKSGLPNDRFSAERPEGSISTLTIQRTEQRDSAMYRCASRKRGADQETQYFGPGTRLLVL.

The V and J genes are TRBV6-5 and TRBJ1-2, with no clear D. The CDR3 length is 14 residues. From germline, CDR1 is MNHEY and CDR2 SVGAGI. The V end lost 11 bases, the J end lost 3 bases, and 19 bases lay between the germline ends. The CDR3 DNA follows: TGTGCCTGCTCCAAGTATGCGGTGGACTATGGCTACACCTTC. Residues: CACSKYAVDYGYTF.

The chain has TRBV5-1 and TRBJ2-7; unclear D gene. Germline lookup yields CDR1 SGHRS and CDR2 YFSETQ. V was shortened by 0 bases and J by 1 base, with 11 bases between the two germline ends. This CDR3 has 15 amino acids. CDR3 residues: CASSLEGRSSYEQYF. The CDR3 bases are TGCGCCAGCAGCTTGGAAGGCAGGTCGTCCTACGAGCAGTACTTC.

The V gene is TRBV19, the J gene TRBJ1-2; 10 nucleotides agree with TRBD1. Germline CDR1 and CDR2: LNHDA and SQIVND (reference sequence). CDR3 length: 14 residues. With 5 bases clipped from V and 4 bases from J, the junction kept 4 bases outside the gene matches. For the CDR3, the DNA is TGTGCCAGTAGTCCCCGGGACAGGGGCTATGGCTACACCTTC. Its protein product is CASSPRDRGYGYTF.

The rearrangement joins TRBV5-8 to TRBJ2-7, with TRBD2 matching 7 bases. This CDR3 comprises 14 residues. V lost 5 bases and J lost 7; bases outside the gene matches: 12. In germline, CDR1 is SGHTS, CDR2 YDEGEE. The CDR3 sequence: CASSYRTSVGEQYF. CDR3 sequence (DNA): TGTGCCAGCAGTTACCGGACTAGTGTCGGTGAGCAGTACTTC.

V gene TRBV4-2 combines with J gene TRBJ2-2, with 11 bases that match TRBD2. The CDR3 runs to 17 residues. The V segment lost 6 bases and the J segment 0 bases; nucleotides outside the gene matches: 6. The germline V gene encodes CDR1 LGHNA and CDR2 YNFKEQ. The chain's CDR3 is CASRTSGDDANTGELFF. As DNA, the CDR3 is TGTGCCAGCAGGACTAGCGGGGACGATGCGAACACCGGGGAGCTGTTTTTT.